Sequencing of this TCR beta chain was carried out in a study of metastatic and nonmetastatic thyroid tumors. About the research overall: Samples came from malignant and benign thyroid patients, and repertoires were compared across blood and tumor or nodule tissue. Study-wide results and limits: Across blood and tumor, TCR beta diversity in malignant thyroid tumors was reportedly significantly higher than in benign nodules.

All patients were treatment-naive before thyroid surgery. The authors' processing: Construction of a distant-metastasis classifier for papillary thyroid cancer relied on CDR3 differences across clinicopathological groups. Through MiXCR, TCRdb re-clonotyped the PCR reads. The authors' filters were not applied to this entry. This table holds about 31,000 clones, roughly a fifth found once. CDR3 length equals 14 residues. J lost 8 bases, V lost 6 bases, and 6 bases had no gene match. Germline lookup yields CDR1 MNHNS and CDR2 SASEGT. This clone was counted at least ten times. Antigen specificity is unknown.

The chain links TRBV6-1 to TRBJ1-4; 10 bases are shared with TRBD1. This sequence was found in a female donor with papillary thyroid cancer or a benign thyroid nodule (not recorded which). Some clones in this sample may be carry-over from other donors' samples. Sequences were obtained from blood. The CDR3 DNA reads as TGTGCCAGCAGGACAGGGGGCGCGGAAGAAAAACTGTTTTTT. Encoded protein: CASRTGGAEEKLFF.